The 20 T cell receptor beta chains below come from one sample, sequenced in a study of T cell changes during pregnancy in multiple sclerosis. TCRdb's copy holds only in-frame clones and misses some; the assay was immunoSEQ multiplex PCR. Of about 80,000 clones listed, 94% were seen once; the top ten hold about 1%. The starting material was peripheral blood, obtained in the second trimester of pregnancy. The receptor set was obtained from a female donor in good health, enrolled as a control in a pregnancy study.

The chain has TRBV27 and TRBJ1-4; TRBD1 is a possible D gene (5 bases). Germline-derived CDR1 and CDR2 are MNHEY and SMNVEV (reference sequence). The V end was cut by 1 base, the J end by 8 bases, with 11 bases between. This CDR3 contains 14 residues. CDR3 bases: TGTGCCAGCAGTTTATTGGGCGGGGGGGAAAAACTGTTTTTT. Protein: CASSLLGGGEKLFF.

This clone was seen only once. V is TRBV28 and J is TRBJ2-1; 14 bases fit TRBD2. CDR1 and CDR2 from the germline V gene are MDHEN and SYDVKM. Trimming took 5 bases from V and 8 from J; bases not matched to a gene: 5. The CDR3 runs 15 residues. CDR3 loop: CASSRLAGGNDEQFF. The CDR3, as DNA: TGTGCCAGCAGTAGACTAGCGGGAGGGAATGATGAGCAGTTCTTC.

The chain couples TRBV28 to TRBJ2-7; 7 bases align to TRBD2. Germline V CDR1 and CDR2: MDHEN, SYDVKM. The CDR3 runs to 13 residues. The V and J ends lost 8 bases and 4 bases, in that order; junction bases with no gene match: 8. This CDR3 is CASVIGGSYEQYF. The DNA for the CDR3 is TGTGCCAGCGTAATTGGCGGGAGTTACGAGCAGTACTTC.

The V gene is TRBV5-1, the J gene TRBJ2-2, with a weak D call TRBD1 (6 bases). In germline, CDR1 is SGHRS, CDR2 YFSETQ. The CDR3 has 14 amino acids. V lost 5 bases to trimming and J lost 2 bases, with 10 bases between them. The CDR3 sequence: CASRQQGNTGELFF. The CDR3 nucleotides are TGCGCCAGCAGACAACAGGGAAACACCGGGGAGCTGTTTTTT.

In DNA form, the CDR3 reads TGTGCCAGCAGGGGGGGTACAGATACGCAGTATTTT. Protein product: CASRGGTDTQYF. V usage is TRBV9 and J usage is TRBJ2-3; a weak D match, TRBD2 (6 bases). Trimming stripped 5 bases from V and 3 bases from J, with 7 bases between. The germline CDR1 and CDR2 sequences are SGDLS and YYNGEE. The CDR3 spans 12 residues.

The gene calls are TRBV6-1 and TRBJ1-5, with unresolved D. Germline loops: CDR1 MNHNS, CDR2 SASEGT. The CDR3 sequence is 13 residues long. Trimming removed 10 bases at V and 6 bases at J, with 16 bases between. Written as DNA, the CDR3 is TGTGCCACCAAGGTACAGTACGGTCAGCCCCAGCATTTT. This sequence encodes CATKVQYGQPQHF.

The chain joins TRBV28 to TRBJ2-3, with 7 bases aligning to TRBD2. Trimming took 7 bases from V and 0 from J; bases not matched to a gene: 10. Germline lookup yields CDR1 MDHEN and CDR2 SYDVKM. The CDR3 runs to 16 residues. This CDR3 reads CASNTVLADSTDTQYF. For the CDR3, the DNA is TGTGCCAGCAATACGGTCCTAGCGGACAGCACAGATACGCAGTATTTT.

The gene calls are TRBV4-1 and TRBJ2-2, with a weak D call TRBD1 (5 bases). CDR3 length: 13 residues. Germline-derived CDR1 and CDR2 are MGHRA and YSYEKL. V lost 2 bases and J lost 4, with 5 bases in between. This chain's CDR3 is CASSQRGTGELFF. The CDR3 nucleotides read TGCGCCAGCAGCCAAAGGGGCACCGGGGAGCTGTTTTTT.

The chain employs TRBV21-1 and TRBJ2-4; the table's TRBD1 call for D was not verified on the DNA. TRBV21-1 is recorded as a pseudogene. This CDR3 has 19 residues. This chain's CDR3 is CASSTAVTGYCLAKNIQYF. The CDR3 region has the DNA TGTGCCAGCAGCACCGCAGTGACAGGGTATTGTCTAGCCAAAAACATTCAGTACTTC.

In its sample, this clone was seen once. The chain combines TRBV9 with TRBJ1-1; possible D gene TRBD1, 6 bases. Trimming pared 6 bases from V and 9 bases from J, leaving 15 bases between. Germline V lookup: CDR1 SGDLS, CDR2 YYNGEE. CDR3 length: 12 amino acids. The CDR3 DNA is TGTGCCAGCAACCAACCCGGGACACAAGCTTTCTTT. Its translation is CASNQPGTQAFF.

CDR3 amino acids: CASSYIPVPGELFF. The DNA for the CDR3 is TGTGCCAGCAGTTACATCCCAGTCCCCGGGGAGCTGTTTTTT. J is TRBJ2-2 and V is TRBV6-5, with D uncertain. CDR1 and CDR2 from the germline V gene are MNHEY and SVGAGI. V was clipped by 2 bases and J by 6 bases, with 10 bases between them. This CDR3 region has 14 residues.

This chain joins TRBV6-1 and TRBJ2-1; 11 positions agree with TRBD2. The V and J ends lost 6 bases and 4 bases, in that order; junction bases with no gene match: 5. Germline V gene sequence: CDR1 MNHNS, CDR2 SASEGT. The length of the CDR3 is 15 residues. CDR3 amino acids: CASRATSGIYNEQFF. DNA for the CDR3: TGTGCCAGCAGGGCGACTAGCGGGATATACAATGAGCAGTTCTTC.

The chain has TRBV9 and TRBJ2-2; 9 bases match TRBD2. The CDR3 loop spans 16 amino acids. J was trimmed by 4 bases and V by 4 bases; bases with no gene match: 8. CDR1 is SGDLS, CDR2 YYNGEE, per germline. The CDR3 spells CASSPIAGVATGELFF. In DNA, the CDR3 is TGTGCCAGCAGCCCGATAGCGGGAGTGGCCACCGGGGAGCTGTTTTTT. Based on the CDR3 plus reference TRBV9 and TRBJ2-2, the full variable domain is DSGVTQTPKHLITATGQRVTLRCSPRSGDLSVYWYQQSLDQGLQFLIQYYNGEERAKGNILERFSAQQFPDLHSELNLSSLELGDSALYFCASSPIAGVATGELFFGEGSRLTVL.

The V and J genes are TRBV7-9 and TRBJ2-5; tentatively, D is TRBD2 (7 bases). Germline assignment: CDR1 SEHNR and CDR2 FQNEAQ (reference sequence). This CDR3 is built from 14 residues. Trimming took off 5 bases at V and 4 bases at J, with 14 bases between the two ends. DNA of the CDR3: TGTGCCAGCAGCAGTGGACTAGGGGGAGAGACCCAGTACTTC. It translates to CASSSGLGGETQYF. Variable domain in full (rest from reference TRBV7-9 and TRBJ2-5): DTGVSQNPRHKITKRGQNVTFRCDPISEHNRLYWYRQTLGQGPEFLTYFQNEAQLEKSRLLSDRFSAERPKGSFSTLEIQRTEQGDSAMYLCASSSGLGGETQYFGPGTRLLVL.

The V gene is TRBV27, the J gene TRBJ2-7, with TRBD1 matching over 7 bases. Germline loops: CDR1 MNHEY, CDR2 SMNVEV (reference sequence). With V trimmed by 10 bases and J by 3 bases, 12 bases remained unmatched. The CDR3 sequence is 14 residues long. The CDR3 bases are TGTGCCACGAGGGACAGACAGGGCGGCTACGAGCAGTACTTC. It translates to CATRDRQGGYEQYF.

This chain links TRBV28 with TRBJ1-5; the D is unclear. V was clipped by 0 bases and J by 1 base, with 22 bases between them. This CDR3 contains 20 residues. CDR1 and CDR2 (germline): MDHEN, SYDVKM. The DNA for the CDR3 is TGTGCCAGCAGTTTATGGGCTGGGCGTGCATCCGCGGGGAGCAATCAGCCCCAGCATTTT. It codes for CASSLWAGRASAGSNQPQHF.

This rearrangement joins TRBV30 to TRBJ2-1; 11 bases are a match to TRBD2. Trimming took 7 bases from V and 7 from J; bases not matched to a gene: 12. Germline CDR1 GTSNPN, CDR2 SVGIG (reference sequence). The length of the CDR3 is 15 residues. The CDR3 sequence is CAFEPYSGRGNEQFF. The CDR3, as DNA: TGTGCCTTCGAACCGTATAGCGGGAGGGGGAATGAGCAGTTCTTC. The entire variable domain, with the rest obtained from reference TRBV30 and TRBJ2-1, is as follows: SQTIHQWPATLVQPVGSPLSLECTVEGTSNPNLYWYRQAAGRGLQLLFYSVGIGQISSEVPQNLSASRPQDRQFILSSKKLLLSDSGFYLCAFEPYSGRGNEQFFGPGTRLTVL.

The CDR3 reads CASSYSSGTFVNTQYF. CDR3 coding DNA: TGTGCCAGCAGTTATTCTAGCGGGACCTTCGTCAATACGCAGTATTTT. The rearrangement joins TRBV6-6 to TRBJ2-3; TRBD2 aligns across 9 bases. Germline V gives CDR1 MNHNY, CDR2 SVGAGI (reference sequence). There are 16 residues in the CDR3. With V trimmed by 3 bases and J by 7 bases, 11 bases remained unmatched.

The rearrangement uses TRBV7-2 and TRBJ2-5; 13 positions agree with TRBD2. J gave up 9 bases and V 4 bases, and 5 bases lay outside the gene matches. The CDR3 extends over 14 amino acids. Germline V gene sequence: CDR1 SGHTA, CDR2 FQGNSA. CDR3 loop: CASSSGLAGSPQYF. Written as DNA, the CDR3 is TGTGCCAGCAGCTCGGGACTAGCGGGATCCCCCCAGTACTTC.

This clone appeared once. The V and J genes are TRBV27 and TRBJ1-1; D possibly corresponds to TRBD1 (6 bases). Germline CDR1 reads MNHEY; CDR2 reads SMNVEV (reference sequence). CDR3 length: 12 amino acids. V was shortened by 5 bases and J by 5 bases, with 9 bases between the two germline ends. Here the CDR3 DNA reads TGTGCCAGCAGTAACAGGGCGACTGAAGCTTTCTTT. It translates to CASSNRATEAFF.